These 12 T cell receptor beta chains were sequenced from one sample in a study of T cell repertoires in cytomegalovirus infection. TCRdb re-called the reads through MiXCR, storing one row per CDR3 protein. The data show 130,000 or so distinct CDR3 sequences, 5% to 6.5% seen once. The sequenced material came from PBMCs. Every receptor here comes from a human donor in good health (CMV status not recorded). Some clones in this sample may be carry-over from other donors' samples.

This clonotype was recorded at least ten times. The chain employs TRBV7-2 and TRBJ2-5, with 7 bases identical to TRBD1. Germline V gene data show CDR1 as SGHTA and CDR2 as FQGNSA. CDR3 length equals 17 residues. V gave up 1 base and J gave up 5 bases; unmatched junction bases: 13. Here the CDR3 DNA reads TGTGCCAGCAGCTTAGTTTCGGGGACAGCCCCCTCGGAGACCCAGTACTTC. This sequence encodes CASSLVSGTAPSETQYF. Full variable domain (missing parts from reference TRBV7-2 and TRBJ2-5): GAGVSQSPSNKVTEKGKDVELRCDPISGHTALYWYRQSLGQGLEFLIYFQGNSAPDKSGLPSDRFSAERTGGSVSTLTIQRTQQEDSAVYLCASSLVSGTAPSETQYFGPGTRLLVL.

This clonotype was seen many times. The chain links TRBV7-2 to TRBJ2-3; 12 bases are a match to TRBD2. This CDR3 contains 15 residues. Germline assignment: CDR1 SGHTA and CDR2 FQGNSA. V dropped 5 bases and J dropped 6; count of bases not matched to a gene: 6. Written as DNA, the CDR3 is TGTGCCAGCAGCCGACAGGGGACTAGCGGGGATACGCAGTATTTT. It yields the protein CASSRQGTSGDTQYF.

The chain is built from TRBV23-1 and TRBJ2-7; perhaps TRBD2 as D (6 bases). TRBV23-1 is an open reading frame whose function is uncertain. V lost 3 bases, J lost 2 bases, and 17 bases lay in between. The CDR3 runs 16 residues. CDR3 sequence: CASSHPVGGKTYEQYF. The DNA of the CDR3 is TGCGCCAGCAGTCATCCCGTGGGGGGTAAAACCTACGAGCAGTACTTC.

This chain uses TRBV7-9 with TRBJ2-5; 8 bases match TRBD1. The CDR3 is made up of 17 amino acids. V lost 1 base and J lost 1; bases outside the gene matches: 8. Per germline, CDR1 SEHNR and CDR2 FQNEAQ (reference sequence). The CDR3 sequence is CASSLVGRTGFQETQYF. The CDR3 coding sequence is TGTGCCAGCAGCTTAGTAGGCCGGACAGGGTTCCAAGAGACCCAGTACTTC.

The V gene is TRBV7-2, the J gene TRBJ2-1; D perhaps matches TRBD2 (7 bases). The CDR3 spans 13 residues. V was trimmed by 1 base and J by 16 bases, leaving 17 bases between them. Germline lookup yields CDR1 SGHTA and CDR2 FQGNSA. Written as DNA, the CDR3 is TGTGCCAGCAGCTTAGGGGGGGGGCGCGGATATTTCTTC. Translation: CASSLGGGRGYFF.

This clonotype was seen ten or more times. At one end, the junction sequence differs from germline, possibly due to a read error. The chain carries TRBV7-7 and TRBJ2-2, with D uncertain. CDR3 size: 15 residues. Germline lookup yields CDR1 SSHAT and CDR2 FNYEAQ (reference sequence). The CDR3 loop reads CASSPSPANTGELFF. The CDR3, as DNA: TGTGCTAGCAGCCCGTCCCCCGCGAACACCGGGGAGCTGTTTTTT.

The rearrangement links TRBV7-3 to TRBJ2-7, with 7 bases identical to TRBD1. The germline gives CDR1 SGHTA, CDR2 FQGTGA. The CDR3 has 15 amino acids. V was clipped by 1 base and J by 6 bases; unmatched bases: 9. Here the CDR3 reads CASSLSRTGGGEQYF. DNA for the CDR3: TGTGCCAGCAGCTTAAGTCGGACAGGAGGAGGCGAGCAGTACTTC.

This clonotype was recorded at least ten times. The chain carries TRBV7-6 and TRBJ2-1; D may correspond to TRBD1 or TRBD2 (5 bases each). Trimming cost V 5 bases and J 8 bases, with 28 bases left between them. Looked up from germline, CDR1 is SGHVS and CDR2 is FNYEAQ. The CDR3 has 18 residues. This CDR3 is CASSLRTGPRDGFDEQFF. In DNA form, the CDR3 reads TGTGCCAGCAGCCTCAGAACGGGACCCCGGGACGGGTTCGATGAGCAGTTCTTC.

This clonotype was counted a few times. The chain has TRBV20-1 and TRBJ1-6; the D gene is possibly TRBD1 (6 bases). The V gene lost 3 bases and the J gene lost 5 bases, with 11 bases spanning the gap. This CDR3 has 14 residues. Germline V CDR1 and CDR2: DFQATT, SNEGSKA (reference sequence). Here the CDR3 reads CSASPQGHNSPLHF. CDR3 nucleotide sequence: TGCAGTGCTAGCCCCCAGGGGCATAATTCACCCCTCCACTTT.

This clonotype was counted a few times. This rearrangement joins TRBV27 to TRBJ1-1; the D is unclear. The CDR3 spans 14 residues. Germline CDR1 reads MNHEY; CDR2 reads SMNVEV (reference sequence). V dropped 4 bases and J dropped 1 base, with 10 bases sitting between them. For the CDR3, the DNA is TGTGCCAGCAGTTCCCCCGCGGGGAACACTGAAGCTTTCTTT. The encoded protein is CASSSPAGNTEAFF.

This clonotype was found many times. This sequence joins TRBV28 and TRBJ2-2; possible D gene TRBD1, 5 bases. The CDR3 consists of 13 residues. Germline-derived CDR1 and CDR2 are MDHEN and SYDVKM. The ends were cut back, 3 bases at V and 7 bases at J, with 9 bases in the middle. CDR3 bases: TGTGCCAGCAGTTTCAGGGCAAACGGGGAGCTGTTTTTT. This sequence encodes CASSFRANGELFF.

There are many counts of this clonotype. The rearrangement joins TRBV11-2 to TRBJ2-2; D is undetermined. V was shortened by 1 base and J by 2 bases, with 5 bases between the two germline ends. The CDR3 spans 14 residues. Germline assignment: CDR1 SGHAT and CDR2 FQNNGV. The DNA of the CDR3 is TGTGCCAGCAGCTTAGCCCACAACACCGGGGAGCTGTTTTTT. This encodes CASSLAHNTGELFF.